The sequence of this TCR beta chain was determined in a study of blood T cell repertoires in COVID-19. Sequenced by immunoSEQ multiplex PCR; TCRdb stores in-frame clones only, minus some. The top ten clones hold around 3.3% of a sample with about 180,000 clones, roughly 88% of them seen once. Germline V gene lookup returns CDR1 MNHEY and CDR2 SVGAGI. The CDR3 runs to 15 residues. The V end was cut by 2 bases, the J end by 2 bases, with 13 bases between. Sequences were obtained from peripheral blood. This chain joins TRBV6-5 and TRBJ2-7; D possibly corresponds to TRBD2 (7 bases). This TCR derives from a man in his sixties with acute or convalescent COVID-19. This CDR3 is CASSYGLGGAYEQYF. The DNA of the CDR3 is TGTGCCAGCAGTTACGGGCTAGGGGGGGCCTACGAGCAGTACTTC.